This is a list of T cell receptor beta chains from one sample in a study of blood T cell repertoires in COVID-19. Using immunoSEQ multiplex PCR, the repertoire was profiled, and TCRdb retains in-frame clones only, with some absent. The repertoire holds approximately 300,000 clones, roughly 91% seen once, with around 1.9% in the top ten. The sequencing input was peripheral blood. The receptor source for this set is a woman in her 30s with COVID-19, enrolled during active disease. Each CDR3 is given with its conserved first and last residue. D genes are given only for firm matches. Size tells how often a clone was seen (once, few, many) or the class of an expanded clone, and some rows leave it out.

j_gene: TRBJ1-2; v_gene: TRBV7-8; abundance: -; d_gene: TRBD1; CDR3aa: CASSRDRVGSYGYTF; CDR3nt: TGTGCCAGCAGCCGGGACAGGGTGGGGAGCTATGGCTACACCTTC
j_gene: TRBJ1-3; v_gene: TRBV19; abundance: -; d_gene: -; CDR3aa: CASSIGGRSGNTIYF; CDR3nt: TGTGCCAGTAGTATAGGTGGCCGCTCTGGAAACACCATATATTTT
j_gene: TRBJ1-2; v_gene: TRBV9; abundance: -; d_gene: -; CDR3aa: CASRRSTENPYGYTF; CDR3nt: TGTGCCAGCAGGCGGTCAACGGAGAACCCCTATGGCTACACCTTC
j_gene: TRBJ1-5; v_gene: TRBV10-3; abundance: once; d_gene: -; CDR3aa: CAIRGEGGNQPQHF; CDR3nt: TGTGCCATCAGAGGGGAGGGAGGCAATCAGCCCCAGCATTTT
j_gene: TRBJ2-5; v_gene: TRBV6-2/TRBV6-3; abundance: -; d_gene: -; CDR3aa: CASSYPALAGWTQYF; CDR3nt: TGTGCCAGCAGTTACCCAGCTCTAGCCGGTTGGACCCAGTACTTC
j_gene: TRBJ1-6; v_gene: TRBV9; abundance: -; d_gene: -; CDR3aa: CASRETGYNSPLHF; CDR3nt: TGTGCCAGCAGGGAAACAGGGTATAATTCACCCCTCCACTTT
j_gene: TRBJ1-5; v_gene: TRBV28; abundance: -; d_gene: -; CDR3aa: CASHSNQPQHF; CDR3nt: TGTGCCAGCCATAGCAATCAGCCCCAGCATTTT
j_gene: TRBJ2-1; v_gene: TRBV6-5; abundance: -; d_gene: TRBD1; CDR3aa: CASSRDRGYNEQFF; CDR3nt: TGTGCCAGCAGTCGAGACAGGGGATACAATGAGCAGTTCTTC
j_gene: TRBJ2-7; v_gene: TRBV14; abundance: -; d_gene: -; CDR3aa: CASSPTLYEQYF; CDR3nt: TGTGCCAGCAGCCCGACTCTCTACGAGCAGTACTTC
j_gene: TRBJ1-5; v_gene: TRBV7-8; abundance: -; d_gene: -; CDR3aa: CASSPGVANQPQHF; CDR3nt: TGTGCCAGCAGCCCCGGGGTGGCCAATCAGCCCCAGCATTTT
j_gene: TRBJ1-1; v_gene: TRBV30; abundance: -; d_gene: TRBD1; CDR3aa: CAWRTGTGLPEAFF; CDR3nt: TGTGCCTGGAGGACCGGGACAGGGTTGCCTGAAGCTTTCTTT
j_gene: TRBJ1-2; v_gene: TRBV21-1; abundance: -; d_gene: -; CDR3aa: CASSTLPKPGTDYGYTF; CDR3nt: TGTGCCAGCAGCACGCTGCCGAAGCCCGGGACAGACTATGGCTACACCTTC
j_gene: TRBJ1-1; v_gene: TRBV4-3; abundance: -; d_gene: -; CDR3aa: CASSQFWGGLAEAFF; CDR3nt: TGCGCCAGCAGCCAATTCTGGGGGGGACTCGCTGAAGCTTTCTTT
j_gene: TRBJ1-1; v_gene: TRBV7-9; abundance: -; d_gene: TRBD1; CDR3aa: CASRIFGQGKIRGTEAFF; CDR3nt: TGTGCCAGCAGGATCTTCGGACAGGGGAAGATTAGAGGGACTGAAGCTTTCTTT
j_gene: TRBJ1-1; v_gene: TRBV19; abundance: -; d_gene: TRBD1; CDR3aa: CASSRGGTGETEAFF; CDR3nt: TGTGCCAGTAGTCGCGGCGGGACAGGGGAAACTGAAGCTTTCTTT
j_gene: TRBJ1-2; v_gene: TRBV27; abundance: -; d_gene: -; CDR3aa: CASSYRGGRGGYTF; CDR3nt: TGTGCCAGCAGCTACAGAGGGGGGCGGGGGGGCTACACCTTC
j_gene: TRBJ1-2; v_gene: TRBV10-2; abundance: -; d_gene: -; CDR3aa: CASSEVPGANGYTF; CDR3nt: TGCGCCAGCAGTGAGGTCCCAGGGGCAAATGGCTACACCTTC
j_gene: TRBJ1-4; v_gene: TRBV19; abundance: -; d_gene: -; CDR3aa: CASSIGQATGREKLFF; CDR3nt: TGTGCCAGTAGTATAGGGCAGGCAACAGGTCGGGAAAAACTGTTTTTT